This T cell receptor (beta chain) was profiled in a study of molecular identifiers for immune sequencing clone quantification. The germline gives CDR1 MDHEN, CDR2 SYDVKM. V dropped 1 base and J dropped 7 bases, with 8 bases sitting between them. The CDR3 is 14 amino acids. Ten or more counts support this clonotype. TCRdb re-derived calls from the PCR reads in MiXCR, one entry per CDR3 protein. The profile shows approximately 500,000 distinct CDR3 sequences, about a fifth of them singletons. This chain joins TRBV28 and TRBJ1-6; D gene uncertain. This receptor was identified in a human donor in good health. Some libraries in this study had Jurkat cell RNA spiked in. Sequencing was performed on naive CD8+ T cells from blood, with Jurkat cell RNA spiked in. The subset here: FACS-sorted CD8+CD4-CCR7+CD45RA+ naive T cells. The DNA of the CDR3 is TGTGCCAGCAGTTTATATGACCGAAATTCACCCCTCCACTTT. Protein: CASSLYDRNSPLHF.